This T cell receptor beta chain was identified in a study of Ad26.COV2.S vaccination and SARS-CoV-2 variants. Described treatment: roughly 19 received Ad26.COV2.S at low or high dose, single or two shots; about five received placebo; per-sample allocation not given. Specimen acquisition occurred on day 63 following the initial vaccine or placebo injection. Broader study findings: Post-vaccination spike-specific CD8+ and CD4+ T cell responses reportedly had substantial breadth. Placebo recipients trailed vaccine recipients in spike-specific TCR breadth.

Germline loops: CDR1 SEHNR, CDR2 FQNEAQ (reference sequence). The V gene lost 5 bases and the J gene lost 3 bases, with 23 bases spanning the gap. The CDR3 runs 17 residues. Sequencing used immunoSEQ multiplex PCR; TCRdb keeps in-frame clones, though not all of them. There are under 550,000 clones in the sample; 85% to 90% occur only once, and about 4% lies in the top ten. As concerns this clone: Its target is unknown.

The chain has TRBV7-9 and TRBJ2-7, with a weak D call TRBD1 (6 bases). The source material was peripheral blood, sampled in a trial of Ad26.COV2.S vaccine versus placebo. The receptor comes from a person between 18 and 65 years old who received the Ad26.COV2.S COVID-19 vaccine or a placebo. In nucleotides, the CDR3 is TGTGCCAGCAGCCCGGAACCTCTGGGACAAATACTCTACGAGCAGTACTTC. Its translation is CASSPEPLGQILYEQYF.